This T cell receptor beta chain came from a study of regulatory T cells in long-lasting Graves disease. Construction of the TCR beta libraries employed iRepertoire HTBI primers in conjunction with Arm-PCR of CDR3 regions. TCRdb analysed the multiplex PCR reads with MiXCR anew, one entry per CDR3 protein. The sample records around 400,000 distinct CDR3 sequences, approximately 25% being singletons. This clonotype appeared many times. What it binds is not known. Trimming took off 5 bases at V and 5 bases at J, with 21 bases between the two ends. CDR3 length: 16 residues. Time point of the sample: persistent/refractory GD, antithyroid drugs over 5 years with positive TRAb. The TCR library used RNA extracted from PBMCs. Study observations and caveats: Persistent Graves' patients had lower TCR diversity than newly diagnosed ones.

V gene TRBV12-3 or TRBV12-4 combines with J gene TRBJ1-1; unclear D gene. This TCR came from a woman in her 40s with Graves disease. Material: peripheral blood mononuclear cells (PBMCs), obtained when the disease was refractory, from a patient treated with antithyroid drugs. DNA for the CDR3: TGTGCCAGCAGTCCGAGGAATAGGCCGCTGCGTACTGAAGCTTTCTTT. Translation: CASSPRNRPLRTEAFF.